This TCR beta chain derives from a study of blood T cell repertoires in COVID-19. There are 11 residues in the CDR3. Germline-derived CDR1 and CDR2 are LNHDA and SQIVND (reference sequence). Trimming removed 7 bases at V and 6 bases at J, with 9 bases between. TCRdb keeps only in-frame clones here, not all; method: immunoSEQ multiplex PCR. The sample has hundreds of thousands of clones, 86% seen once; the top ten hold about 3.3%. Sequenced input: PBMCs or T cells enriched from blood (not recorded which). This chain connects TRBV19 to TRBJ1-2; perhaps TRBD1 as D (5 bases). The receptor was isolated from a woman aged 40 to 50 with acute COVID-19. CDR3 protein: CASTRGDGYTF. The CDR3, as DNA: TGTGCCAGTACCCGGGGGGATGGCTACACCTTC.